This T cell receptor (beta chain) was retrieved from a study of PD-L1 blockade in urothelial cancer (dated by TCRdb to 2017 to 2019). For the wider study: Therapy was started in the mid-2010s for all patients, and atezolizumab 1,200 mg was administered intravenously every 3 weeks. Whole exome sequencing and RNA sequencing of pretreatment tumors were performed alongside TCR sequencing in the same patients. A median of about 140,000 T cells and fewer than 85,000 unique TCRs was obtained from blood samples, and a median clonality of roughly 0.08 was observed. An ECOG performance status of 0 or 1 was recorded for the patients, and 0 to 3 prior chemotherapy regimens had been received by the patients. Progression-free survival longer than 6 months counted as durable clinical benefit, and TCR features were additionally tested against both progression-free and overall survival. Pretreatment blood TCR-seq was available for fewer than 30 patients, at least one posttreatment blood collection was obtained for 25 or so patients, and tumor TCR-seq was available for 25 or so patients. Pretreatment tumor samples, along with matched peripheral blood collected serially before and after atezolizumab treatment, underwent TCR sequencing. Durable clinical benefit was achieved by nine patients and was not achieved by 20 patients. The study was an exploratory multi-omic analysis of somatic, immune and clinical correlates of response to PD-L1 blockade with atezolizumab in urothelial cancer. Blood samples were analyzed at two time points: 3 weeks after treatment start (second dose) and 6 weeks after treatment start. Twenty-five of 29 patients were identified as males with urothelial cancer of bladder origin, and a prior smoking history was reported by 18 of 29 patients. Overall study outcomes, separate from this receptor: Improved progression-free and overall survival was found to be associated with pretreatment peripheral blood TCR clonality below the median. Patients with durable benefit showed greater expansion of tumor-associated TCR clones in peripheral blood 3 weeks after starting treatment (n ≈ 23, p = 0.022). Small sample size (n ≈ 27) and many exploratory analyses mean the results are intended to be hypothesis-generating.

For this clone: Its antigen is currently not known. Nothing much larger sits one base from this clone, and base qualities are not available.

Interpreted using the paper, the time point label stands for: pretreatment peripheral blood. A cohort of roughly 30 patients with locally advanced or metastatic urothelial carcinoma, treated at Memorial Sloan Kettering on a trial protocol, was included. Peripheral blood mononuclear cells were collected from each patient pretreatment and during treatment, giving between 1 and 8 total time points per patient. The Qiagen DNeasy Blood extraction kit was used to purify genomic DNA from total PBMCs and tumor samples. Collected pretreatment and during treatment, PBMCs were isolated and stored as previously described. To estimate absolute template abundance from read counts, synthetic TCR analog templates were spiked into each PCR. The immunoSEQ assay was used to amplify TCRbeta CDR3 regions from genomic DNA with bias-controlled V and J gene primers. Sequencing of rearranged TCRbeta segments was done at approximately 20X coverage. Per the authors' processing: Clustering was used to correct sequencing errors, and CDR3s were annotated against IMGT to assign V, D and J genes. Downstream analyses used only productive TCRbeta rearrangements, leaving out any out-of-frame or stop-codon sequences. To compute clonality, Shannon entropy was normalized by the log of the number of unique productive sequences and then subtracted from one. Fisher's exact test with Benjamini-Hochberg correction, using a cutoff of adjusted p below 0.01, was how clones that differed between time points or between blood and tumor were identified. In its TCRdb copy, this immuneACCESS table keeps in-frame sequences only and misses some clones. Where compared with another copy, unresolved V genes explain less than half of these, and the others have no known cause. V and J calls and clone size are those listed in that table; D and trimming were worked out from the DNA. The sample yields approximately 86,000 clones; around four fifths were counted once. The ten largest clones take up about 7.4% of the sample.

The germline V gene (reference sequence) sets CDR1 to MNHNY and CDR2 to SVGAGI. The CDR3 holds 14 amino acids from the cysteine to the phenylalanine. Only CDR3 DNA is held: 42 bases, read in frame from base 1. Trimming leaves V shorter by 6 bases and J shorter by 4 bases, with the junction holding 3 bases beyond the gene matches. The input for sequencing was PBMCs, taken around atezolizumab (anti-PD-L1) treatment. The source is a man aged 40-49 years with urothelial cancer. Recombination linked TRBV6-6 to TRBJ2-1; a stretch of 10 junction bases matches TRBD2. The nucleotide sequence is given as TGTGCCAGCAGACCGGGACTAGCGTACAATGAGCAGTTCTTC. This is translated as CASRPGLAYNEQFF.